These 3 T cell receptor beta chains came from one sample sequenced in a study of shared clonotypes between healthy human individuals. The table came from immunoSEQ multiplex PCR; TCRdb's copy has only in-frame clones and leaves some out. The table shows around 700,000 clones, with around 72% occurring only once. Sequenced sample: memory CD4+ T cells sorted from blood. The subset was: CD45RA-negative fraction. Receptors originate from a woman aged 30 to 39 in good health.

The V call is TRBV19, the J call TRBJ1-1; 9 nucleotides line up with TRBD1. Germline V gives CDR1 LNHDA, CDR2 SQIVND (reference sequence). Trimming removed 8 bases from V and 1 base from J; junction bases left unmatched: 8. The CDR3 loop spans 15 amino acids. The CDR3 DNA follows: TGTGCCAGTCAGGGACAGGGAGGTGGGAACACTGAAGCTTTCTTT. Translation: CASQGQGGGNTEAFF.

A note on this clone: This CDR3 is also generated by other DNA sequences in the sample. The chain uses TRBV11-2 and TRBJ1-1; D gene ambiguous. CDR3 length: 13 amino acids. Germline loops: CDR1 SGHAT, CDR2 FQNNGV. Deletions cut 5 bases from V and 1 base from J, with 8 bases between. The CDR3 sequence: CASSPGGNTEAFF. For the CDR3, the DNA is TGTGCCAGCAGCCCCGGCGGGAACACTGAAGCTTTCTTT.

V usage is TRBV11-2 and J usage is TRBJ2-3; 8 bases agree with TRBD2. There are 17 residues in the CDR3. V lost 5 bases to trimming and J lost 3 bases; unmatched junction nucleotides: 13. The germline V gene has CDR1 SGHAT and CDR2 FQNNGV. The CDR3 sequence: CASSQDLTSGGTDTQYF. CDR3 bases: TGTGCCAGCAGCCAAGACCTAACTAGCGGTGGGACAGATACGCAGTATTTT.